The clone carrying this T cell receptor (beta chain) was counted only a few times. As yet, its antigen is unknown. Germline V lookup: CDR1 DFQATT, CDR2 SNEGSKA (reference sequence). V was clipped by 4 bases and J by 5 bases; unmatched bases: 5. This CDR3 is built from 15 residues. These data originate in a study of T cells after yellow fever vaccination. Findings of the study overall: Abundant bulk-derived clonotypes could contaminate FACS-sorted repertoires.

One entry per CDR3 protein, called by TCRdb with MiXCR from the 5' RACE reads. Among roughly 400,000 distinct CDR3 sequences listed, about 17% were seen once. The sequences come from PBMCs, collected before the yellow fever booster vaccination. The sequence was obtained from a man between 18 and 35 years old who received the YFV17D yellow fever vaccine. The chain couples TRBV20-1 to TRBJ2-4; TRBD2 agrees at 13 bases. The CDR3 sequence: CSATAGTSGENIQYF. The CDR3 DNA reads as TGCAGTGCTACAGCCGGGACTAGCGGGGAAAACATTCAGTACTTC.